One sample yielded the 8 T cell receptor beta chains listed below, sequenced in a study of blood T cell repertoires in COVID-19. The repertoire was sequenced with immunoSEQ multiplex PCR; TCRdb's copy has only in-frame clones and lacks some. Here the sample spans more than 75,000 clones, more than 80% being singletons. Material: peripheral blood. These receptors were obtained from a man aged 50 to 59 with COVID-19, enrolled during active disease.

This clone appeared a few times. The chain uses TRBV7-9 and TRBJ2-7; D not certain. The CDR3 is 12 residues long. Between the trimmed V and J ends, which lost 4 bases and 0 bases, there was a span of 4 bases. Per the germline V gene, CDR1 is SEHNR and CDR2 is FQNEAQ (reference sequence). In nucleotides, the CDR3 is TGTGCCAGCAGCTCGAGCTCCTACGAGCAGTACTTC. Translated: CASSSSSYEQYF.

The rearrangement joins TRBV27 to TRBJ2-5; TRBD2 aligns across 12 bases. This CDR3 has 17 amino acids. Germline CDR1 MNHEY, CDR2 SMNVEV (reference sequence). V was pared by 2 bases and J by 5 bases, with 9 bases of the junction left unmatched. CDR3 loop: CASSLNPRLAGEETQYF. CDR3 coding DNA: TGTGCCAGCAGTTTAAATCCCCGACTAGCGGGGGAGGAGACCCAGTACTTC.

The chain has TRBV6-5 and TRBJ2-5; 14 bases fit TRBD2. This CDR3 comprises 14 residues. V dropped 4 bases and J dropped 5; count of bases not matched to a gene: 0. The germline V gene has CDR1 MNHEY and CDR2 SVGAGI. DNA of the CDR3: TGTGCCAGCAGTTGGACTAGCGGGGGGGAGACCCAGTACTTC. Residues: CASSWTSGGETQYF.

In nucleotides, the CDR3 is TGTGCCAGCAGCTCTGCGGGGGCTGATACGCAGTATTTT. Its translation: CASSSAGADTQYF. The gene calls are TRBV7-3 and TRBJ2-3; tentative D call: TRBD2 (7 bases). The CDR3 covers 13 residues. From germline, CDR1 is SGHTA and CDR2 FQGTGA. V lost 4 bases to trimming and J lost 6 bases, with 11 bases between them.

The chain couples TRBV2 to TRBJ1-1; D remains unclear. V lost 2 bases, J lost 1 base, and 5 bases lay in between. The CDR3 spans 13 residues. Germline CDR1 is SNHLY and CDR2 is FYNNEI. CDR3 sequence (DNA): TGTGCCAGCAGTGAACTCCCGAACACTGAAGCTTTCTTT. Translated, it gives CASSELPNTEAFF.

The chain is built from TRBV2 and TRBJ1-6, with a weak D call TRBD1 (6 bases). The V and J ends lost 3 bases and 7 bases respectively, with 10 bases between them. The CDR3 sequence is 14 residues long. Germline assignment: CDR1 SNHLY and CDR2 FYNNEI. The CDR3 region has the DNA TGTGCCAGCAGTGATTGGCAGGGGAATTCACCCCTCCACTTT. Its protein product is CASSDWQGNSPLHF.

The rearrangement joins TRBV11-2 to TRBJ1-1; D gene uncertain. CDR1 and CDR2 (germline): SGHAT, FQNNGV. This CDR3 contains 15 residues. V lost 5 bases, J lost 6 bases, and 19 bases lay in between. CDR3 protein: CASSSLVYGKPEAFF. CDR3 nucleotides: TGTGCCAGCAGCAGCTTGGTTTACGGTAAGCCTGAAGCTTTCTTT.

With respect to this clone: A junction end diverges from the germline sequence, so it may reflect a read error. The chain uses TRBV28 and TRBJ1-6, with no clear D. The CDR3 extends over 16 amino acids. Looked up from germline, CDR1 is MDHEN and CDR2 is SYDVKM. CDR3 DNA sequence: TGTGCCAGCAGTCGCAGGCGCCCTTTGGCTAATTTACCCCTCCACTTT. It specifies CASSRRRPLANLPLHF.